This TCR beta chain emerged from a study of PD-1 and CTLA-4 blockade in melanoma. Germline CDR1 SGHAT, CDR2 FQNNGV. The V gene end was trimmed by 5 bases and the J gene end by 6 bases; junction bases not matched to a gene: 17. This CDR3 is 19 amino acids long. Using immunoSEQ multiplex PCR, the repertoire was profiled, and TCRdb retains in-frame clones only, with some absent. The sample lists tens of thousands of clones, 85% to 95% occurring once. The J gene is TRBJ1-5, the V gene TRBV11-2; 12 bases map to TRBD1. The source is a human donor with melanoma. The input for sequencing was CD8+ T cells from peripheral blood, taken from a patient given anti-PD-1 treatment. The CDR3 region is CASSPGSGTGGASGQPQHF. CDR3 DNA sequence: TGTGCCAGCAGCCCCGGATCTGGGACAGGGGGCGCGAGCGGTCAGCCCCAGCATTTT.